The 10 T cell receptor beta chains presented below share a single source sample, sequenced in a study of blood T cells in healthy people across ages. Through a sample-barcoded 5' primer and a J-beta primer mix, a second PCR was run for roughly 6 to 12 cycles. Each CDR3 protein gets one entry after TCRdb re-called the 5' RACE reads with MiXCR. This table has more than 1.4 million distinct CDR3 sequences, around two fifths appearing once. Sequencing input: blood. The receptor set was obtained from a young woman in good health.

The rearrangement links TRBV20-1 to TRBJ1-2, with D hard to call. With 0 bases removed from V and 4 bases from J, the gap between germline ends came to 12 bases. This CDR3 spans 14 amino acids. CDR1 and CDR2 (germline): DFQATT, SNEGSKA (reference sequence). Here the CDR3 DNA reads TGCAGTGCTAGAGACGAGGTGACTATCTATGGCTACACCTTC. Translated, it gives CSARDEVTIYGYTF.

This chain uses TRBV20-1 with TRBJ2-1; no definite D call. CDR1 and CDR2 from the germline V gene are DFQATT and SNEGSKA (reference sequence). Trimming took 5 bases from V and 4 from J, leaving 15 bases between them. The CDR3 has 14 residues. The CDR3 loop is CSALEIQVYNEQFF. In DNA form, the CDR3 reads TGCAGTGCTCTAGAAATTCAGGTATACAATGAGCAGTTCTTC.

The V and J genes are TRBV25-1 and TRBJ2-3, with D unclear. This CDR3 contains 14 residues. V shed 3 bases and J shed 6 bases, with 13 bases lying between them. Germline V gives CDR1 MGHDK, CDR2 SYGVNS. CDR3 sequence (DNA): TGTGCCAGCAGTGAGAGTGCAGCGAAGGATACGCAGTATTTT. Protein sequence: CASSESAAKDTQYF. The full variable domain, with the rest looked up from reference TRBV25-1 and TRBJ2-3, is EADIYQTPRYLVIGTGKKITLECSQTMGHDKMYWYQQDPGMELHLIHYSYGVNSTEKGDLSSESTVSRIRTEHFPLTLESARPSHTSQYLCASSESAAKDTQYFGPGTRLTVL.

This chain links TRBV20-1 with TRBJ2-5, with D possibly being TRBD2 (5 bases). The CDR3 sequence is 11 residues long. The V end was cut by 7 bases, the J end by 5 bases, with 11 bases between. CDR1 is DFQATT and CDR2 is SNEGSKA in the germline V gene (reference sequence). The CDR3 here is CSVSGRETQYF. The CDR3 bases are TGCAGTGTATCGGGAAGGGAGACCCAGTACTTC.

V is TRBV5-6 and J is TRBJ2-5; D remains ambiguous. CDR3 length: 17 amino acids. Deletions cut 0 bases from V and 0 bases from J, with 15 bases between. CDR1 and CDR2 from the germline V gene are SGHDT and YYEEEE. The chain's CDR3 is CASSLAGRQLYQETQYF. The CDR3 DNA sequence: TGTGCCAGCAGCTTGGCCGGTCGTCAGCTGTACCAAGAGACCCAGTACTTC.

CDR3 nucleotide sequence: TGTGCCAGCAGCTTCGGAGGGACAGGGAGTTGGGATACGCAGTATTTT. Its protein is CASSFGGTGSWDTQYF. V and J are TRBV5-6 and TRBJ2-3; 9 nucleotides match TRBD1. V lost 2 bases to trimming and J lost 6 bases; unmatched junction nucleotides: 10. This CDR3 spans 16 amino acids. Per germline, CDR1 SGHDT and CDR2 YYEEEE. Combining the CDR3 with reference TRBV5-6 and TRBJ2-3 gives the whole variable domain DAGVTQSPTHLIKTRGQQVTLRCSPKSGHDTVSWYQQALGQGPQFIFQYYEEEERQRGNFPDRFSGHQFPNYSSELNVNALLLGDSALYLCASSFGGTGSWDTQYFGPGTRLTVL.

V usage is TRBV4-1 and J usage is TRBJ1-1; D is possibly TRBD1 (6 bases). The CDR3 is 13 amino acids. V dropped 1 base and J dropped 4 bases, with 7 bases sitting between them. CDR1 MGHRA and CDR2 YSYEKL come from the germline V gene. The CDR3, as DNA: TGCGCCAGCAGCCAAGGGGGGCTCACTGAAGCTTTCTTT. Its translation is CASSQGGLTEAFF.

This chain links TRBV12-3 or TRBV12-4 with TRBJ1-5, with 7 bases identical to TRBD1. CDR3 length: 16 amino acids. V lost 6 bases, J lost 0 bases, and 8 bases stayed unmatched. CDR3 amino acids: CASSPGTANSNQPQHF. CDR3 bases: TGTGCCAGCAGCCCTGGGACAGCGAATAGCAATCAGCCCCAGCATTTT.

In nucleotides, the CDR3 is TGTGCCAGCAGCTCCTACGCGGGGGGAACGGGCAATGAGCAGTTCTTC. This encodes CASSSYAGGTGNEQFF. The chain links TRBV7-3 to TRBJ2-1; 8 bases match TRBD2. Trimming at V came to 4 bases and at J to 6 bases, leaving 11 bases not matched to a gene. The CDR3 totals 16 residues. The germline gives CDR1 SGHTA, CDR2 FQGTGA.

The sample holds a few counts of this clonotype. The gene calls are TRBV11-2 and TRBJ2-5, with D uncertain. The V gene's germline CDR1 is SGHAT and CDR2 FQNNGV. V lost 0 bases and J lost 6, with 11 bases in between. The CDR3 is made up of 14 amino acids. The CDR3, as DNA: TGTGCCAGCAGCTTAGATCGTGGAACGCAGACCCAGTACTTC. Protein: CASSLDRGTQTQYF.